Shown below are 23 T cell receptor beta chains from a single sample sequenced in a study of blood T cell repertoires in COVID-19. Assay used: immunoSEQ multiplex PCR; TCRdb lists only in-frame clones, some missing. Among around 120,000 clones, roughly 80% were seen once, and the ten largest hold roughly 20%. Sequencing used peripheral blood. The receptors were gathered from a man between 65 and 85 years old with active or convalescent COVID-19.

This chain uses TRBV6-5 with TRBJ1-2, with TRBD1 identical over 8 bases. CDR1 and CDR2 from the germline V gene are MNHEY and SVGAGI. CDR3 length: 15 residues. J lost 2 bases, V lost 6 bases, and 8 bases had no gene match. The DNA of the CDR3 is TGTGCCAGCAGGGCGACAGGGGTTCGCAACTATGGCTACACCTTC. Protein product: CASRATGVRNYGYTF.

The V call is TRBV28, the J call TRBJ2-7; 9 bases match TRBD2. The CDR3 totals 14 residues. The V and J ends lost 7 bases and 1 base, in that order; junction bases with no gene match: 5. Per germline, CDR1 MDHEN and CDR2 SYDVKM. The DNA of the CDR3 is TGTGCCAGCAATCTTCTAGCGGGGTCCTACGAGCAGTACTTC. As protein: CASNLLAGSYEQYF.

CDR3 sequence: CASGRDREPNTEAFF. For the CDR3, the DNA is TGCGCCAGCGGCCGGGACAGGGAGCCGAACACTGAAGCTTTCTTT. The V and J genes are TRBV5-1 and TRBJ1-1; 9 positions agree with TRBD1. This CDR3 contains 15 residues. J gave up 1 base and V 7 bases, and 8 bases lay outside the gene matches. CDR1 is SGHRS, CDR2 YFSETQ, per germline.

The chain recombines TRBV7-8 with TRBJ1-1; no clear D gene. The CDR3 spans 11 residues. The V gene's germline CDR1 is SGHVS and CDR2 FQNEAQ. Trimming took 2 bases from V and 8 from J, leaving 6 bases between them. The CDR3 sequence: CASSLRGEAFF. CDR3 DNA sequence: TGTGCCAGCAGCTTACGAGGGGAAGCTTTCTTT.

The chain has TRBV6-5 and TRBJ1-6; the match to TRBD1 covers 12 bases. Germline loops: CDR1 MNHEY, CDR2 SVGAGI. The V segment lost 11 bases and the J segment 7 bases; nucleotides outside the gene matches: 9. There are 15 residues in the CDR3. The CDR3 DNA sequence: TGTGCCGGTGGACCGGGACAGGGGGCAAATTCACCCCTCCACTTT. It translates to CAGGPGQGANSPLHF.

The chain links TRBV10-3 to TRBJ1-5; D remains unclear. Per germline, CDR1 ENHRY and CDR2 SYGVKD. V was shortened by 6 bases and J by 3 bases, with 12 bases between the two germline ends. CDR3 length: 14 residues. The CDR3 DNA sequence: TGTGCCATCAGAGGCGGGAGTTCCAATCAGCCCCAGCATTTT. It codes for CAIRGGSSNQPQHF.

The chain employs TRBV11-2 and TRBJ2-7; TRBD1 might be the D (6 bases). This CDR3 contains 14 residues. V shed 3 bases and J shed 2 bases, with 11 bases lying between them. Looked up from germline, CDR1 is SGHAT and CDR2 is FQNNGV. CDR3 coding DNA: TGTGCCAGCAGCTTGAACAGGGAAACCTACGAGCAGTACTTC. It specifies CASSLNRETYEQYF.

The genes are TRBV3-1 (or the pseudogene TRBV3-2) and TRBJ2-5, with 12 bases aligning to TRBD2. Germline V CDR1 and CDR2: LGHDT, YNNKEL (reference sequence). Trimming took 2 bases from V and 5 from J; bases not matched to a gene: 0. The CDR3 loop spans 14 amino acids. CDR3 DNA: TGTGCCAGCAGCCAACTAGCGGGAGGGGAGACCCAGTACTTC. Translated, it gives CASSQLAGGETQYF.

The chain employs TRBV10-2 and TRBJ2-3; 7 bases agree with TRBD2. The V gene's germline CDR1 is WSHSY and CDR2 SAAADI. This CDR3 spans 16 amino acids. The junction had 10 bases not matched to a gene; V was cut back by 5 bases and J by 2 bases. CDR3 sequence (DNA): TGCGCCAGCAGTCCATCTAGCGGAGATCCCACAGATACGCAGTATTTT. Protein product: CASSPSSGDPTDTQYF.

Written as DNA, the CDR3 is TGTGCCAGCAGTTTTGGCAGGGGGCTAGGGGAGACCCAGTACTTC. It codes for CASSFGRGLGETQYF. The chain couples TRBV6-6 to TRBJ2-5, with 8 positions matching TRBD1. Germline V lookup: CDR1 MNHNY, CDR2 SVGAGI (reference sequence). This CDR3 is 15 amino acids long. V trimming: 4 bases; J trimming: 5 bases; junction bases outside the gene matches: 9.

The chain has TRBV28 and TRBJ2-1; D is possibly TRBD2 (6 bases). This CDR3 comprises 17 residues. Trimming cost V 4 bases and J 6 bases, with 22 bases left between them. CDR1 and CDR2 (germline): MDHEN, SYDVKM. DNA for the CDR3: TGTGCCAGCAGTTCCTTGGGGACCGGGAGTCTAGGCAATGAGCAGTTCTTC. Protein product: CASSSLGTGSLGNEQFF. The variable domain in full, with the rest retrieved from reference TRBV28 and TRBJ2-1, is DVKVTQSSRYLVKRTGEKVFLECVQDMDHENMFWYRQDPGLGLRLIYFSYDVKMKEKGDIPEGYSVSREKKERFSLILESASTNQTSMYLCASSSLGTGSLGNEQFFGPGTRLTVL.

The chain links TRBV19 to TRBJ2-2, with TRBD1 matching 7 bases. The CDR3 runs to 16 residues. Germline loops: CDR1 LNHDA, CDR2 SQIVND (reference sequence). The V and J ends lost 3 bases and 2 bases, in that order; junction bases with no gene match: 6. The CDR3 DNA follows: TGTGCCAGTAGTATGTTCGGACAGGCCAACACCGGGGAGCTGTTTTTT. This gives the protein CASSMFGQANTGELFF. Together with reference TRBV19 and TRBJ2-2, the CDR3 gives the full variable domain: DGGITQSPKYLFRKEGQNVTLSCEQNLNHDAMYWYRQDPGQGLRLIYYSQIVNDFQKGDIAEGYSVSREKKESFPLTVTSAQKNPTAFYLCASSMFGQANTGELFFGEGSRLTVL.

This chain links TRBV7-9 with TRBJ1-4, with no clear D. CDR1 and CDR2 from the germline V gene are SEHNR and FQNEAQ (reference sequence). The CDR3 covers 14 residues. Trimming left V 5 bases short and J 7 bases short, with 14 bases between. CDR3 DNA sequence: TGTGCCAGCAGCCTCGCTTCGGGTCGTGAAAAACTGTTTTTT. Translation: CASSLASGREKLFF.

The chain joins TRBV28 to TRBJ2-7; 12 bases align to TRBD2. Germline CDR1 and CDR2: MDHEN and SYDVKM. The CDR3 is 16 amino acids. With V trimmed by 6 bases and J by 4 bases, 10 bases remained unmatched. The CDR3 coding sequence is TGTGCCAGCAGGGCTGACTCTGGACTAGCGGGGTACGAGCAGTACTTC. As protein: CASRADSGLAGYEQYF.

The rearrangement joins TRBV5-1 to TRBJ1-1; D perhaps matches TRBD1 (5 bases). V lost 1 base and J 10 bases, leaving 14 bases between the germline ends. This CDR3 comprises 13 residues. Germline lookup yields CDR1 SGHRS and CDR2 YFSETQ. DNA of the CDR3: TGCGCCAGCAGCTTGATGGGGACTACAGTAGCTTTCTTT. It codes for CASSLMGTTVAFF. Variable domain in full (rest from reference TRBV5-1 and TRBJ1-1): KAGVTQTPRYLIKTRGQQVTLSCSPISGHRSVSWYQQTPGQGLQFLFEYFSETQRNKGNFPGRFSGRQFSNSRSEMNVSTLELGDSALYLCASSLMGTTVAFFGQGTRLTVV.

The chain has TRBV7-3 and TRBJ2-1; 8 nucleotides agree with TRBD1. With V trimmed by 2 bases and J by 4 bases, 4 bases remained unmatched. Germline V gene data show CDR1 as SGHTA and CDR2 as FQGTGA. The CDR3 is 15 residues long. The CDR3 DNA sequence: TGTGCCAGCAGCTTAGACAGGGGCGGATACAATGAGCAGTTCTTC. This codes for CASSLDRGGYNEQFF.

The rearrangement joins TRBV5-4 to TRBJ1-6; 8 bases are shared with TRBD1. Losses at the gene ends were 3 bases for V and 7 bases for J; bases not matched to a gene: 3. In germline, CDR1 is SGHNT, CDR2 YYREEE (reference sequence). This CDR3 region has 14 residues. CDR3 sequence reads: CASSSGQDNSPLHF. The CDR3 DNA reads TGTGCCAGCAGCTCGGGACAGGACAATTCACCCCTCCACTTT.

V is TRBV7-2 and J is TRBJ1-2; TRBD1 is a possible D gene (5 bases). Per germline, CDR1 SGHTA and CDR2 FQGNSA. The germline V and J ends were trimmed by 11 bases and 0 bases, with 13 bases remaining between them. The CDR3 is 13 amino acids. CDR3 region: CAEKGVPNYGYTF. CDR3 bases: TGTGCCGAAAAAGGGGTCCCTAACTATGGCTACACCTTC.

This clone was observed a handful of times. The chain has TRBV5-1 and TRBJ1-4, with D unresolved. Germline V lookup: CDR1 SGHRS, CDR2 YFSETQ. The V end was cut by 0 bases, the J end by 8 bases, with 14 bases between. The CDR3 covers 15 residues. CDR3 nucleotides: TGCGCCAGCAGCTTGGCCCCGGGGATGGAGGAAAAACTGTTTTTT. This codes for CASSLAPGMEEKLFF.

This clone was detected a few times. The chain has TRBV19 and TRBJ1-3; D ambiguous. V shed 8 bases and J shed 0 bases, with 5 bases lying between them. Germline CDR1 and CDR2: LNHDA and SQIVND (reference sequence). This CDR3 has 12 amino acids. The CDR3 nucleotides read TGTGCCAGTGGCCGCTCTGGAAACACCATATATTTT. This gives the protein CASGRSGNTIYF.

V gene TRBV7-8 combines with J gene TRBJ1-5; D remains ambiguous. In germline, CDR1 is SGHVS, CDR2 FQNEAQ. V was cut by 3 bases and J by 6 bases, with 9 bases left in between. The CDR3 contains 13 residues. The CDR3 sequence is CASSLIPIQPQHF. The CDR3 bases are TGTGCCAGCAGCTTGATTCCTATTCAGCCCCAGCATTTT. Using reference TRBV7-8 and TRBJ1-5 for the parts outside the CDR3, the full variable domain is GAGVSQSPRYKVAKRGQDVALRCDPISGHVSLFWYQQALGQGPEFLTYFQNEAQLDKSGLPSDRFFAERPEGSVSTLKIQRTQQEDSAVYLCASSLIPIQPQHFGDGTRLSIL.

The chain uses TRBV6-5 and TRBJ2-7; 7 nucleotides line up with TRBD2. V trimming: 2 bases; J trimming: 1 base; junction bases outside the gene matches: 5. The germline CDR1 and CDR2 sequences are MNHEY and SVGAGI. CDR3 size: 15 residues. CDR3 sequence (DNA): TGTGCCAGCAGTTACGATCTAGCGGAATCCTACGAGCAGTACTTC. This gives the protein CASSYDLAESYEQYF.

The chain employs TRBV6-6 and TRBJ2-2; no firm D call. Germline values: CDR1 MNHNY, CDR2 SVGAGI (reference sequence). Trimming stripped 6 bases from V and 6 bases from J, with 17 bases between. This CDR3 comprises 15 residues. CDR3 DNA sequence: TGTGCCAGCAGACCCCTGACACTCTTGTCCGGGGAGCTGTTTTTT. It is translated as CASRPLTLLSGELFF.